This TCR beta chain was sequenced in a study of cytomegalovirus exposure and HLA in healthy donors. The study, taken as a whole, reports: One cluster of highly shared sequence variants probably arose as a sequencing artifact.

Worth noting for this clone: Its antigen is as yet unknown.

Germline lookup yields CDR1 KGHSH and CDR2 LQKENI. V shed 3 bases and J shed 0 bases, with 6 bases lying between them. CDR3 length: 13 residues. PCR used 60 Vbeta primers and 13 Jbeta primers. Assay used: immunoSEQ multiplex PCR; TCRdb lists only in-frame clones, some missing. The sample totals tens of thousands of clones. What was sequenced was PBMCs. The V gene is TRBV18, the J gene TRBJ2-7, with D unclear. This receptor was identified in a female donor in good health and CMV-seropositive. The CDR3 DNA reads as TGTGCCAGCTCACCGGCAAGCTCCTACGAGCAGTACTTC. Its protein is CASSPASSYEQYF.